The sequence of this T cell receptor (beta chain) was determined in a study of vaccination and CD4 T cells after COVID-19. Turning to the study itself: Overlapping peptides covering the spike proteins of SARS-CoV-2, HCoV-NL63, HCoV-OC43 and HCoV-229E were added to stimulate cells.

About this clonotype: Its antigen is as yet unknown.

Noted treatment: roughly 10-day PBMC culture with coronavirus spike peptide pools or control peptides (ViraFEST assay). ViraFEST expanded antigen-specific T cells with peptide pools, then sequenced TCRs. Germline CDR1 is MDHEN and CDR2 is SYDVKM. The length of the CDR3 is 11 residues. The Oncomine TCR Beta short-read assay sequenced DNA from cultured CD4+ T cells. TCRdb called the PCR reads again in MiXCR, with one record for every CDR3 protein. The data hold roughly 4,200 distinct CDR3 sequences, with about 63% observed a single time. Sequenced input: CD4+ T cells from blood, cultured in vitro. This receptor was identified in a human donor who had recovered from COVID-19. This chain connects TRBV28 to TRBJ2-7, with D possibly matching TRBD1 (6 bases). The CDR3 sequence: CSTGMKVEQYF. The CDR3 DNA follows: TGTTCTACAGGGATGAAGGTGGAGCAGTACTTC. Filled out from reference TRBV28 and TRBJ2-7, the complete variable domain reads DVKVTQSSRYLVKRTGEKVFLECVQDMDHENMFWYRQDPGLGLRLIYFSYDVKMKEKGDIPEGYSVSREKKERFSLILESASTNQTSMYLCSTGMKVEQYFGPGTRLTVT.